One and the same sample provided the 24 T cell receptor beta chains below, sequenced in a study of OX40 agonist ivuxolimab in advanced cancers. Some clones are missing from TCRdb's copy, which holds only in-frame ones; the method was immunoSEQ multiplex PCR. The table has tens of thousands of clones, roughly nine tenths seen once. The sequencing used CD4+ or CD8+ T cells sorted from blood, collected in a trial of the OX40 agonist ivuxolimab. The source of these receptors is an adult with an advanced solid tumor such as melanoma, head and neck, liver or kidney cancer.

Here the CDR3 reads CASSEATGGPYNEQFF. Here the CDR3 DNA reads TGTGCCAGCAGTGAAGCAACAGGAGGGCCCTACAATGAGCAGTTCTTC. The chain is built from TRBV6-1 and TRBJ2-1; a possible D gene is TRBD2 (6 bases). The CDR3 spans 16 residues. Germline assignment: CDR1 MNHNS and CDR2 SASEGT. Trimming shortened V by 0 bases and J by 2 bases, and 11 bases separated the two germline ends.

The rearrangement joins TRBV5-4 to TRBJ1-1; 8 bases align to TRBD1. The germline CDR1 and CDR2 sequences are SGHNT and YYREEE (reference sequence). CDR3 length: 15 amino acids. After removal of 5 bases from V and 3 bases from J, the junction contained 9 bases not matched to a gene. The CDR3 protein is CASRNQGAGDTEAFF. CDR3 nucleotides: TGTGCCAGCAGGAACCAGGGGGCGGGGGACACTGAAGCTTTCTTT.

The rearrangement links TRBV5-4 to TRBJ1-1; a possible D gene is TRBD1 (5 bases). Between the trimmed V and J ends, which lost 6 bases and 2 bases, there was a span of 23 bases. Germline V CDR1 and CDR2: SGHNT, YYREEE (reference sequence). This CDR3 spans 17 amino acids. As DNA, the CDR3 is TGTGCCAGCACACCCAAGTTAGTAACAGGCGAAAACACTGAAGCTTTCTTT. It encodes CASTPKLVTGENTEAFF.

The chain joins TRBV9 to TRBJ2-7; 8 positions agree with TRBD2. Per the germline V gene, CDR1 is SGDLS and CDR2 is YYNGEE. Germline trimming cut 4 bases from V and 0 bases from J; bases unmatched to any gene: 3. There are 14 residues in the CDR3. CDR3: CASSQSGSSYEQYF. CDR3 coding DNA: TGTGCCAGCAGCCAAAGCGGGAGCTCCTACGAGCAGTACTTC.

The rearrangement links TRBV7-6 to TRBJ1-1, with a tentative D call TRBD1 (5 bases). V shed 3 bases and J shed 1 base, with 9 bases lying between them. The CDR3 covers 14 residues. Germline assignment: CDR1 SGHVS and CDR2 FNYEAQ. CDR3 DNA sequence: TGTGCCAGCAGCTTCGGGGGGAGGAACACTGAAGCTTTCTTT. Its protein is CASSFGGRNTEAFF.

The CDR3: CATSLRTGGQPQHF. The DNA for the CDR3 is TGTGCCACCAGCTTAAGGACAGGGGGCCAGCCCCAGCATTTT. This sequence joins TRBV15 and TRBJ1-5; TRBD1 matches at 11 bases. The CDR3 runs 14 residues. Per the germline V gene, CDR1 is LNHNV and CDR2 is YYDKDF (reference sequence). V lost 5 bases to trimming and J lost 7 bases; unmatched junction nucleotides: 4.

In its sample, this clone was seen once. The chain links TRBV7-9 to TRBJ2-5; D ambiguous. The CDR3 covers 9 residues. Germline CDR1 and CDR2: SEHNR and FQNEAQ (reference sequence). V shed 8 bases and J shed 4 bases, with 2 bases lying between them. In DNA form, the CDR3 reads TGTGCCAGCGGAGAGACCCAGTACTTC. Its translation: CASGETQYF.

The chain recombines TRBV5-5 with TRBJ2-7; TRBD1 or TRBD2 may be the D gene (5 bases each). The CDR3 has 15 residues. The V end was cut by 4 bases, the J end by 3 bases, with 17 bases between. Germline V gene sequence: CDR1 SGHKS, CDR2 YYEKEE (reference sequence). The DNA of the CDR3 is TGTGCCAGCAGCGGGCGGGCAGGGAATGGCTACGAGCAGTACTTC. Residues: CASSGRAGNGYEQYF.

The chain carries TRBV4-3 and TRBJ2-7; D is unclear. Germline CDR1 LGHNA, CDR2 YSLEER. The CDR3 sequence is 13 residues long. V was trimmed by 1 base and J by 6 bases, leaving 10 bases between them. The CDR3 DNA follows: TGCGCCAGCAGCCAAGTCATAGGTGGCGAGCAGTACTTC. This sequence encodes CASSQVIGGEQYF.

The chain uses TRBV20-1 and TRBJ1-2; D remains ambiguous. This CDR3 comprises 11 residues. Germline CDR1 and CDR2: DFQATT and SNEGSKA (reference sequence). V lost 3 bases and J lost 5, with 7 bases in between. Written as DNA, the CDR3 is TGCAGTGCTAGCGCAGAATATGGCTACACCTTC. It yields the protein CSASAEYGYTF.

About this clone itself: The sample holds other DNA sequences that translate to the same CDR3. V and J are TRBV5-4 and TRBJ1-1; D remains ambiguous. The V end lost 0 bases, the J end lost 5 bases, and 2 bases lay between the germline ends. Germline V gene lookup returns CDR1 SGHNT and CDR2 YYREEE (reference sequence). There are 11 residues in the CDR3. As DNA, the CDR3 is TGTGCCAGCAGCTTGGGGACTGAAGCTTTCTTT. Amino acids: CASSLGTEAFF.

The rearrangement uses TRBV4-1 and TRBJ1-5, with D possibly TRBD1 on 5 matching bases. This CDR3 region has 15 residues. Trimming stripped 2 bases from V and 6 bases from J, with 14 bases between. Germline CDR1 and CDR2: MGHRA and YSYEKL. The CDR3 region has the DNA TGCGCCAGCAGCCAATCAACAGGTTCGCTTCAGCCCCAGCATTTT. It specifies CASSQSTGSLQPQHF.

V is TRBV7-9 and J is TRBJ1-1, with D hard to call. The CDR3 is made up of 15 amino acids. Germline V CDR1 and CDR2: SEHNR, FQNEAQ (reference sequence). Deletions cut 4 bases from V and 4 bases from J, with 16 bases between. CDR3 sequence: CASSSAALSGTEAFF. CDR3 bases: TGTGCCAGCAGCTCGGCGGCCCTGTCGGGCACTGAAGCTTTCTTT.

V gene TRBV28 combines with J gene TRBJ2-5; D is uncertain. Per the germline V gene, CDR1 is MDHEN and CDR2 is SYDVKM. The CDR3 sequence is 13 residues long. Trimming took off 3 bases at V and 5 bases at J, with 10 bases between the two ends. In DNA, the CDR3 is TGTGCCAGCAGTTTTTTAGTTCGGGAGACCCAGTACTTC. Translation gives CASSFLVRETQYF.

Here the CDR3 reads CASSSLKDTQYF. Here the CDR3 DNA reads TGTGCCAGCAGCTCGCTCAAAGATACGCAGTATTTT. V is TRBV7-9 and J is TRBJ2-3; no definite D call. This CDR3 contains 12 residues. The germline V and J ends were trimmed by 4 bases and 5 bases, with 7 bases remaining between them. The germline V gene has CDR1 SEHNR and CDR2 FQNEAQ (reference sequence).

The chain recombines TRBV4-1 with TRBJ2-2; D ambiguous. V was trimmed by 1 base and J by 6 bases, leaving 6 bases between them. CDR1 is MGHRA and CDR2 is YSYEKL in the germline V gene. This CDR3 is built from 13 residues. In DNA form, the CDR3 reads TGCGCCAGCAGCCAAGCCTGGGCCGGGGAGCTGTTTTTT. Residues: CASSQAWAGELFF.

As for this clone: Within the sample, other DNA sequences also encode this same CDR3. V is TRBV4-1 and J is TRBJ2-1; TRBD2 agrees at 7 bases. The ends lost 0 bases at V and 7 bases at J; junction bases unmatched: 6. The CDR3 is 15 residues long. The germline V gene has CDR1 MGHRA and CDR2 YSYEKL. The CDR3 coding sequence is TGCGCCAGCAGCCAAGAGGGGAGGGGAGGTAATGAGCAGTTCTTC. It is translated as CASSQEGRGGNEQFF.

CDR3 bases: TGCAGCGTAGCCCATCTAATTGACGAATGGAAACACACTGAAGCTTTCTTT. This gives the protein CSVAHLIDEWKHTEAFF. The rearrangement links TRBV29-1 to TRBJ1-1; D remains unclear. Between the trimmed V and J ends, which lost 6 bases and 3 bases, there was a span of 26 bases. CDR1 is SQVTM, CDR2 ANQGSEA, per germline. The CDR3 is made up of 17 amino acids.

This chain joins TRBV5-4 and TRBJ2-2, with TRBD1 identical over 7 bases. Germline trimming cut 5 bases from V and 3 bases from J; bases unmatched to any gene: 10. The CDR3 contains 16 residues. Per the germline V gene, CDR1 is SGHNT and CDR2 is YYREEE (reference sequence). The CDR3 spells CASRPGQFRDTGELFF. Written as DNA, the CDR3 is TGTGCCAGCAGACCGGGACAGTTCCGTGACACCGGGGAGCTGTTTTTT.

This chain joins TRBV6-5 and TRBJ2-3; TRBD2 agrees at 8 bases. Germline CDR1 reads MNHEY; CDR2 reads SVGAGI. The CDR3 totals 15 residues. Germline trimming cut 2 bases from V and 5 bases from J; bases unmatched to any gene: 6. Written as DNA, the CDR3 is TGTGCCAGCAGTTACGGAGCGGGAGCTGAAGATACGCAGTATTTT. Protein sequence: CASSYGAGAEDTQYF.

The rearrangement joins TRBV5-8 to TRBJ2-1, with a tentative D call TRBD2 (6 bases). Germline V gene sequence: CDR1 SGHTS, CDR2 YDEGEE. The germline V and J ends were trimmed by 6 bases and 9 bases, with 19 bases remaining between them. This CDR3 has 14 residues. CDR3 DNA sequence: TGTGCCAGCAACTCAGGTGGGGGGACCAGTGAGCAGTTCTTC. Protein sequence: CASNSGGGTSEQFF.

The gene calls are TRBV19 and TRBJ2-7; tentative D call: TRBD1 (5 bases). This CDR3 spans 14 amino acids. The V end lost 4 bases, the J end lost 2 bases, and 12 bases lay between the germline ends. CDR1 LNHDA and CDR2 SQIVND come from the germline V gene (reference sequence). The CDR3 DNA reads TGTGCCAGTAGTAGCCAGGGAACCGCCTACGAGCAGTACTTC. It yields the protein CASSSQGTAYEQYF.

The chain carries TRBV9 and TRBJ1-1; a weak D match, TRBD1 (5 bases). The V end lost 3 bases, the J end lost 0 bases, and 12 bases lay between the germline ends. Germline CDR1 is SGDLS and CDR2 is YYNGEE. The CDR3 is made up of 15 amino acids. The CDR3 here is CASSGFDSMNTEAFF. The DNA of the CDR3 is TGTGCCAGCAGCGGATTCGACAGTATGAACACTGAAGCTTTCTTT.

This chain links TRBV27 with TRBJ2-2, with D hard to call. Germline V CDR1 and CDR2: MNHEY, SMNVEV (reference sequence). V was trimmed by 3 bases and J by 6 bases, leaving 20 bases between them. This CDR3 contains 17 residues. This CDR3 reads CASSFGQVTTGAGELFF. CDR3 in DNA: TGTGCCAGCAGTTTCGGCCAGGTGACGACCGGTGCCGGGGAGCTGTTTTTT.